Shown below are 2 T cell receptor beta chains from a single sample sequenced in a study of blood T cell repertoires in COVID-19. Profiling relied on immunoSEQ multiplex PCR, and the TCRdb table lists in-frame clones only, not all of them. This sample has hundreds of thousands of clones, with just over 85% found just once. Material for sequencing was PBMCs or T cells enriched from blood (not recorded which). These receptors all come from a man younger than 45 who had recovered from COVID-19.

This clone turned up a few times. The J gene is TRBJ1-1, the V gene TRBV19; possible D gene TRBD1, 5 bases. CDR3 length: 15 residues. The germline gives CDR1 LNHDA, CDR2 SQIVND (reference sequence). Trimming cost V 4 bases and J 1 base, with 13 bases left between them. Written as DNA, the CDR3 is TGTGCCAGTAGTAACGCCAGGGTGGAGAACACTGAAGCTTTCTTT. Translation: CASSNARVENTEAFF.

This clone showed up just once. The CDR3 here is CASSLDRGGGTDTQYF. The CDR3 coding sequence is TGTGCCAGCAGCTTGGACAGAGGAGGTGGCACAGATACGCAGTATTTT. The V gene is TRBV5-4, the J gene TRBJ2-3; the D gene is possibly TRBD2 (5 bases). Trimming stripped 0 bases from V and 1 base from J, with 12 bases between. CDR3 length: 16 residues. Germline lookup yields CDR1 SGHNT and CDR2 YYREEE (reference sequence). The full variable domain, its missing parts supplied by reference TRBV5-4 and TRBJ2-3, is ETGVTQSPTHLIKTRGQQVTLRCSSQSGHNTVSWYQQALGQGPQFIFQYYREEENGRGNFPPRFSGLQFPNYSSELNVNALELDDSALYLCASSLDRGGGTDTQYFGPGTRLTVL.